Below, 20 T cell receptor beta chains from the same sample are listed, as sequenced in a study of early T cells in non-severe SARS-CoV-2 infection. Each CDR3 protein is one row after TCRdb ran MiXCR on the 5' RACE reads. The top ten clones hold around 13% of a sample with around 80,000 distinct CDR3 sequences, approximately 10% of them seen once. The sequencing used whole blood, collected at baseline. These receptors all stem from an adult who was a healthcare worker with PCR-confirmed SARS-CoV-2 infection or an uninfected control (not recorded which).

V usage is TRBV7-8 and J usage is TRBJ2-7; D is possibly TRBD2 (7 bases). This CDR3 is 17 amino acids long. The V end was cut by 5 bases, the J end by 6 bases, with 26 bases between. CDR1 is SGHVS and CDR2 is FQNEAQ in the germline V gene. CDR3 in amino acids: CASSQDVAGAPPVEQYF. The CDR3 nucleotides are TGTGCCAGCAGCCAAGACGTCGCGGGGGCCCCCCCGGTCGAGCAGTACTTC.

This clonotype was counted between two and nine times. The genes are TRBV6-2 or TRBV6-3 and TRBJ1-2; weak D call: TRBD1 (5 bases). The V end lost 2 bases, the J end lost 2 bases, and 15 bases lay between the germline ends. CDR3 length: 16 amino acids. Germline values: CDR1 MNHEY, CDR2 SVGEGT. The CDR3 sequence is CASSYPPGGGNYGYTF. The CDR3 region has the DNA TGTGCCAGCAGTTACCCCCCTGGGGGGGGGAACTATGGCTACACCTTC.

The CDR3 loop reads CSGNTAGDTEAFF. The CDR3 bases are TGCAGCGGGAATACAGCAGGAGACACTGAAGCTTTCTTT. The V call is TRBV29-1, the J call TRBJ1-1; D gene ambiguous. CDR1 and CDR2 (germline): SQVTM, ANQGSEA. V was clipped by 7 bases and J by 3 bases, with 15 bases between them. The CDR3 covers 13 residues.

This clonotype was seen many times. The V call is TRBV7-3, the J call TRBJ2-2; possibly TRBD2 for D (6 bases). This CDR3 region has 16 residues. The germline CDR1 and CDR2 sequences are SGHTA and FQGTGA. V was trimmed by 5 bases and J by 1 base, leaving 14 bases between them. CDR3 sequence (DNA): TGTGCCAGCAGCCAAAACGCAGCGGGGAACACCGGGGAGCTGTTTTTT. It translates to CASSQNAAGNTGELFF. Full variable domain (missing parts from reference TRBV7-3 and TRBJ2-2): GAGVSQTPSNKVTEKGKYVELRCDPISGHTALYWYRQSLGQGPEFLIYFQGTGAADDSGLPNDRFFAVRPEGSVSTLKIQRTERGDSAVYLCASSQNAAGNTGELFFGEGSRLTVL.

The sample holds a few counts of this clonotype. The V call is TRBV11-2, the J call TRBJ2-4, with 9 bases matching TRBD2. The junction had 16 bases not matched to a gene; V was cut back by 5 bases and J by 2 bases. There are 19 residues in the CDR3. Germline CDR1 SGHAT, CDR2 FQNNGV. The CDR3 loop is CASSAPTSGTSKPKNIQYF. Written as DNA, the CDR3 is TGTGCCAGCAGCGCACCTACATCTGGGACTAGCAAACCCAAAAACATTCAGTACTTC.

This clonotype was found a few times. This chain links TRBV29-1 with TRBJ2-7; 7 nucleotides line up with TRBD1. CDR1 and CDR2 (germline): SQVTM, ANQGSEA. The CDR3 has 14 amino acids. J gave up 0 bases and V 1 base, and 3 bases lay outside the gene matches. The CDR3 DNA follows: TGCAGCGTTGAAGGACGGGACAGCTCCTACGAGCAGTACTTC. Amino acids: CSVEGRDSSYEQYF.

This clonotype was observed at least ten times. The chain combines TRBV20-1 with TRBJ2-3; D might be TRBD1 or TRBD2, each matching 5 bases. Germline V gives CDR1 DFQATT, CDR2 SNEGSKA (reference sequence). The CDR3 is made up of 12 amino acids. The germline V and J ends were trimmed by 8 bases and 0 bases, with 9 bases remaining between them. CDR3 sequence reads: CSPGPSTDTQYF. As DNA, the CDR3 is TGCAGTCCGGGACCAAGCACAGATACGCAGTATTTT.

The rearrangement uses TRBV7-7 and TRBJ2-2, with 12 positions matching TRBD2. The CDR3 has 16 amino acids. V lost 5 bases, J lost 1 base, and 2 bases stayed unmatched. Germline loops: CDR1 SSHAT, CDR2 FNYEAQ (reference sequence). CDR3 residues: CASSPGLAGNTGELFF. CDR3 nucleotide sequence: TGTGCCAGCAGCCCGGGACTAGCGGGGAACACCGGGGAGCTGTTTTTT.

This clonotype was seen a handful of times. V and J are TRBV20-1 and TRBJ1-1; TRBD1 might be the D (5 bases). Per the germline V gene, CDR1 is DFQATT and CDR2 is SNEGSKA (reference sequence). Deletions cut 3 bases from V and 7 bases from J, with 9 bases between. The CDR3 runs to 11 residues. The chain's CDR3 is CSARRDGEAFF. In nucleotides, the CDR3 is TGCAGTGCTAGGAGGGACGGTGAAGCTTTCTTT.

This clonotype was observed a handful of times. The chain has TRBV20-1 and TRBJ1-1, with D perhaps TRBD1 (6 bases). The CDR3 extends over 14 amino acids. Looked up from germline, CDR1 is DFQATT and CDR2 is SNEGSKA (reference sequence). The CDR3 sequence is CSPTGRLGVTEAFF. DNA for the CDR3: TGCAGCCCTACAGGGAGGTTAGGGGTCACTGAAGCTTTCTTT.

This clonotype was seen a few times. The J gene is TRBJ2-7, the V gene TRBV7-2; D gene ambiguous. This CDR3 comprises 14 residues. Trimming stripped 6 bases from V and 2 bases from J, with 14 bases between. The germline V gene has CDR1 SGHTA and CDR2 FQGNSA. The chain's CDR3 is CASSIRRSAYEQYF. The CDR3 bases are TGTGCCAGCAGTATTCGCAGGTCAGCCTACGAGCAGTACTTC.

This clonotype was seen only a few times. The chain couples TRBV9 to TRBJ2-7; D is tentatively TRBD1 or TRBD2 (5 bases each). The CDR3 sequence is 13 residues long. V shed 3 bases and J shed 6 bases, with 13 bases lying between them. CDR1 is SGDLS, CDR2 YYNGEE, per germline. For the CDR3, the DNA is TGTGCCAGCAGCGGAACCTTGAGGGGCGAGCAGTACTTC. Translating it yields CASSGTLRGEQYF.

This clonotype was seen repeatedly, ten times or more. The CDR3 here is CASSQTEPNQGLTYEQYF. The CDR3 DNA reads as TGCGCCAGCAGCCAAACCGAACCCAACCAGGGTCTTACCTACGAGCAGTACTTC. The chain carries TRBV5-1 and TRBJ2-7; D perhaps matches TRBD1 (5 bases). The CDR3 is 18 amino acids. Germline V CDR1 and CDR2: SGHRS, YFSETQ. The V gene lost 4 bases and the J gene lost 2 bases, with 25 bases spanning the gap.

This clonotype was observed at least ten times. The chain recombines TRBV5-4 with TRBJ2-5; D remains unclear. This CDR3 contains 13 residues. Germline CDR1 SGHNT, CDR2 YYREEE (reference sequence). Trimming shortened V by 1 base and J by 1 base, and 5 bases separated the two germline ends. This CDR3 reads CASSLNRQETQYF. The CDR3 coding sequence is TGTGCCAGCAGCTTGAATCGCCAAGAGACCCAGTACTTC.

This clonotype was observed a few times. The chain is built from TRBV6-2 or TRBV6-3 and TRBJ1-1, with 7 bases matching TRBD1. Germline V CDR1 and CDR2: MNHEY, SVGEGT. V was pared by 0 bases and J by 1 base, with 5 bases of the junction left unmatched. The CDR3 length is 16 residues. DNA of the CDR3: TGTGCCAGCAGTTACTCAGGGGGCCCTCGGAACACTGAAGCTTTCTTT. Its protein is CASSYSGGPRNTEAFF.

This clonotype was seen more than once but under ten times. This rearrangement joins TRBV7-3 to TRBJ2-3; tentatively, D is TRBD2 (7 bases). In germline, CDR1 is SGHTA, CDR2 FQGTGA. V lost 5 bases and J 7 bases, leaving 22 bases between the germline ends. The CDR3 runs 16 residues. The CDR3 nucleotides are TGTGCCAGCAGCCCCCAAGGGGGGGGCCCCACGTATACGCAGTATTTT. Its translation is CASSPQGGGPTYTQYF.

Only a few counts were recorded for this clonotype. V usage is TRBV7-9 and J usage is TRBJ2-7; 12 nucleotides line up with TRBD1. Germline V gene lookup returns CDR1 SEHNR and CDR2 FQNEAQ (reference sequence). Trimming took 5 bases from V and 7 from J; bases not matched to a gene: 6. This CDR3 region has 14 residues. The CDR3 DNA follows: TGTGCCAGCAGCCCGGGACAGGGGGCAAGAGAGCAGTACTTC. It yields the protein CASSPGQGAREQYF. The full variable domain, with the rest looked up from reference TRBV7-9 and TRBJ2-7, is DTGVSQNPRHKITKRGQNVTFRCDPISEHNRLYWYRQTLGQGPEFLTYFQNEAQLEKSRLLSDRFSAERPKGSFSTLEIQRTEQGDSAMYLCASSPGQGAREQYFGPGTRLTVT.

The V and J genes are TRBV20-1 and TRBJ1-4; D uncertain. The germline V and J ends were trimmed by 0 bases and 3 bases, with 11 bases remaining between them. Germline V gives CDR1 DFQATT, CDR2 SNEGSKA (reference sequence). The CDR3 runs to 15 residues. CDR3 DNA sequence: TGCAGTGCTAGAGATCCCACAGTACCTAATGAAAAACTGTTTTTT. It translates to CSARDPTVPNEKLFF.

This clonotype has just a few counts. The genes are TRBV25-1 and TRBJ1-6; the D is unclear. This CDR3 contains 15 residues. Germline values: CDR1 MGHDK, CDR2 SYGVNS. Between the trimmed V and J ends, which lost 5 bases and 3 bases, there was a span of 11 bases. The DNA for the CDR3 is TGTGCCAGCAGTCAGGCGCAATTCTATAATTCACCCCTCCACTTT. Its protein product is CASSQAQFYNSPLHF.

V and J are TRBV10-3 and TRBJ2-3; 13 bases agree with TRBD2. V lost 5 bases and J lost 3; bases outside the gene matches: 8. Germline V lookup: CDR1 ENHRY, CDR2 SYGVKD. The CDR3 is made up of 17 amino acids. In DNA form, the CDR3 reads TGTGCCATCAGTCGTACTAGCGGGGGGGCGAGAACAGATACGCAGTATTTT. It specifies CAISRTSGGARTDTQYF.